A single sample is the source of the 7 T cell receptor beta chains below, sequenced in a study of T-cell reconstitution after alpha-beta-depleted transplantation in children (dated by TCRdb to between 2015 and 2016). Library preparation was by PCR. This sample was sequenced with an Illumina HiSeq 2500. TCR libraries were prepared with molecular barcoding, using unique molecular identifiers to normalize TCRbeta repertoire quantification. Through fastp at Q25 and MiXCR, TCRdb rebuilt clones from the public reads, retaining in-frame beta chains. Every entry covers one CDR3 protein and lists the most common genes and DNA from its rows. This sample holds 450,000 to 600,000 distinct CDR3 sequences; 15% to 20% were observed only once. The ten largest make up 3% to 4% of the sample. The input for sequencing was PBMCs from the stem cell graft donor, taken from the stem cell graft. These receptors were taken from a human donor who donated a stem cell graft to a child with acute lymphoblastic leukemia.

This clonotype appeared many times. This rearrangement joins TRBV15 to TRBJ1-6; D unclear. This CDR3 has 16 residues. Germline CDR1 reads LNHNV; CDR2 reads YYDKDF (reference sequence). Deletions cut 0 bases from V and 7 bases from J, with 13 bases between. This CDR3 is CATSRDLGTINSPLHF. The CDR3 nucleotides read TGTGCCACCAGCAGAGATCTCGGCACGATAAATTCACCCCTCCACTTT.

This clonotype appeared a few times. The chain couples TRBV6-4 to TRBJ2-7, with 11 nucleotides matching TRBD2. J gave up 6 bases and V 4 bases, and 2 bases lay outside the gene matches. The CDR3 length is 13 residues. Germline values: CDR1 MRHNA, CDR2 SNTAGT. Written as DNA, the CDR3 is TGTGCCAGCAGTGCACTAGCGGGAGCCGAGCAGTACTTC. Protein product: CASSALAGAEQYF.

In nucleotides, the CDR3 is TGTGCCAGCACCAGGGGGTATGATACAGATACGCAGTATTTT. It yields the protein CASTRGYDTDTQYF. The chain employs TRBV7-3 and TRBJ2-3; 7 nucleotides line up with TRBD1. V shed 7 bases, J shed 3 bases, and the junction held 7 bases outside the gene matches. The CDR3 contains 14 residues. Germline CDR1 SGHTA, CDR2 FQGTGA.

This clonotype was detected only a few times. This sequence joins TRBV20-1 and TRBJ1-5; TRBD1 matches 10 bases. V dropped 6 bases and J dropped 2; count of bases not matched to a gene: 4. Looked up from germline, CDR1 is DFQATT and CDR2 is SNEGSKA (reference sequence). The CDR3 covers 14 residues. The CDR3 nucleotides read TGCAGTGCCTCCGGGACAGGGGGCAATCAGCCCCAGCATTTT. Residues: CSASGTGGNQPQHF.

The chain has TRBV2 and TRBJ1-5, with 7 bases lining up with TRBD1. The CDR3 is 15 amino acids. Losses at the gene ends were 3 bases for V and 4 bases for J; bases not matched to a gene: 6. In germline, CDR1 is SNHLY, CDR2 FYNNEI. CDR3 DNA sequence: TGTGCCAGCAGTGAGGAGGGGGCGGGTAATCAGCCCCAGCATTTT. Translation: CASSEEGAGNQPQHF.

A few counts support this clonotype. The chain links TRBV7-9 to TRBJ1-4; the D gene is possibly TRBD1 (5 bases). CDR1 is SEHNR and CDR2 is FQNEAQ in the germline V gene (reference sequence). Trimming stripped 6 bases from V and 8 bases from J, with 13 bases between. There are 13 residues in the CDR3. In nucleotides, the CDR3 is TGTGCCAGCAGGCGGCGGGAGGGGGAAAAACTGTTTTTT. Translating gives CASRRREGEKLFF. The whole variable domain, filled in from reference TRBV7-9 and TRBJ1-4, reads DTGVSQNPRHKITKRGQNVTFRCDPISEHNRLYWYRQTLGQGPEFLTYFQNEAQLEKSRLLSDRFSAERPKGSFSTLEIQRTEQGDSAMYLCASRRREGEKLFFGSGTQLSVL.

CDR3 DNA sequence: TGCAGTGCAGTGGCCGGGACAGGGAAGGAGGAGCAGTACTTC. Translated, it gives CSAVAGTGKEEQYF. The V and J genes are TRBV20-1 and TRBJ2-7; 9 bases align to TRBD1. CDR3 size: 14 residues. The V segment lost 6 bases and the J segment 7 bases; nucleotides outside the gene matches: 13. Looked up from germline, CDR1 is DFQATT and CDR2 is SNEGSKA (reference sequence).